This paragraph reports one TCR beta chain. Its recognized antigen is unknown. Per-base quality was not reported, and no clone a single base away is much larger than it. Additional DNA sequences in this sample encode the identical CDR3. Each collaborating institution followed its own protocols to collect whole blood in K2EDTA tubes. Collaborator samples were shipped for TCRbeta analysis as frozen whole blood, isolated PBMCs, or DNA extracted from either sample type. This sample is part of a study of blood T cell repertoires in COVID-19 (dated by TCRdb to 2020 to 2021). For the study in its entirety: Samples covering the acute and convalescent phases of COVID-19 were provided by collaborators in the United States, Italy and Spain. The samples were drawn from the first 160 participants of the ongoing ImmuneRACE study and from some 1,300 subjects provided by 6 global collaborators. The sample metadata nearly always contained a de-identified subject ID, COVID-19 status, age in years and sex. Where HLA class I and class II types were available, the types were taken from metadata supplied by the sample provider, not from assay-based typing. The material from the prospective study consisted of cDNA or gDNA derived from T cells, B-cell-depleted T cells, or PBMCs. The dataset comprised deeply sampled blood TCRbeta repertoires from subjects exposed to, actively infected with, or recovered from COVID-19. A freely available public database, intended as a resource for researchers studying the immune response to SARS-CoV-2, is where the repertoires were released.

Overall study results and their limits: The quantity of clinical and demographic metadata differed by source and by participant and was supplied without curation.

TCRbeta CDR3 regions were amplified from genomic DNA using the immunoSEQ Assay, a bias-controlled multiplex PCR. The study's processing was this. Nucleated cell counts per sample were estimated from amplification of reference gene primers within the assay. Sequence reads were collapsed and filtered to measure the absolute abundance of every unique TCRbeta CDR3 rearrangement. For each sample, productive Simpson clonality was calculated as the square root of Simpson's diversity index across productive rearrangements. TCRdb's version of the immuneACCESS table is confined to in-frame rearrangements and falls short of the full clone set. An unresolved V gene accounts for under half of the shortfall where checked; the remainder is of unknown origin. V and J calls and clone size are given by that table; D and trimming were obtained from the DNA. A total of around 100,000 clones appear in this sample, roughly 90% of them only once. 2% to 2.5% of the sample is in the top ten clones.

The sequenced sample consisted of peripheral blood. The TCR comes from a man aged 50-59 years with active COVID-19.

The CDR3 loop reads CASSRQGGNEQFF. The DNA reads as follows: TGTGCCAGCAGTCGACAGGGGGGCAATGAGCAGTTCTTC. The V and J genes are TRBV27 and TRBJ2-1; 9 of the junction bases match TRBD1. V is cut back by 5 bases and J by 6 bases, with 2 bases in the junction unmatched. CDR1 is given as MNHEY and CDR2 as SMNVEV, both from the germline V gene (reference sequence). Spanning cysteine to phenylalanine, the CDR3 consists of 13 amino acids. CDR3 DNA is the only sequence kept; it has 39 bases, read in frame from the first base.